The rows below give T cell receptor beta chains drawn from one sample of a study of CD8 T cells in Susac syndrome. TCRdb reanalysed the immunoSEQ multiplex PCR reads using MiXCR and keeps one entry per CDR3 protein. Among around 170,000 distinct CDR3 sequences listed, approximately 96% were seen once. The sequenced sample consisted of CD4+ T cells from PBMCs. The receptor source for this set is a human donor with Susac syndrome. The CDR3 runs from the conserved cysteine through the conserved F or W. A D gene is named only where the DNA matches it firmly. Not every row has a clone size; where given, it reads once, few, many or a size class.

j_call v_call d_call clone_size cdr3_nt cdr3_aa
TRBJ2-1 TRBV20-1 TRBD2 NA TGCAGTGCTGCGGGGGGGGCCTACAATGAGCAGTTCTTC CSAAGGAYNEQFF
TRBJ2-7 TRBV6-2/TRBV6-3 NA NA TGTGCCAGCAACTGGGGGGGCGCCGAGGGCTACGAGCAGTACTTC CASNWGGAEGYEQYF
TRBJ1-1 TRBV20-1 TRBD1 NA TGCAGTGCTAGATCCCAGGGGGGGAGCGTGAACACTGAAGCTTTCTTT CSARSQGGSVNTEAFF
TRBJ2-7 TRBV3-1 NA NA TGTGCCAGCAGCCAAGGCCAGGCAGGGGGGCCCTACGAGCAGTACTTC CASSQGQAGGPYEQYF
TRBJ2-2 TRBV4-2 NA once TGTGCCAGCAGCCAAGAGAGGCCCGCGAACACCGGGGAGCTGTTTTTT CASSQERPANTGELFF
TRBJ2-6 TRBV6-1 TRBD1 NA TGTGCCAGCAGTCCAGGACAGGGGAGGACTGGGGCCAACGTCCTGACTTTC CASSPGQGRTGANVLTF
TRBJ2-5 TRBV6-2/TRBV6-3 NA NA TGTGCCAGCAGACCACTACGATTTGAGACCCAGTACTTC CASRPLRFETQYF
TRBJ1-2 TRBV11-2 NA NA TGTGCCAGCAGCTCAGAGGGTCATGGCTACACCTTC CASSSEGHGYTF
TRBJ2-7 TRBV5-1 NA NA TGCGCCAGCAGCTTGTCTGGAGGAGACTACGAGCAGTACTTC CASSLSGGDYEQYF
TRBJ2-1 TRBV5-1 NA NA TGCGCCAGCAGCTTGGTAACTAGTTGGGGCGGTGAGCAGTTCTTC CASSLVTSWGGEQFF
TRBJ1-5 TRBV5-1 TRBD1 NA TGCGCCAGCAGCTTGGAGGGACAGGGTTTCCAGCCCCAGCATTTT CASSLEGQGFQPQHF
TRBJ2-7 TRBV9 NA NA TGTGCCAGCAGCGTGCATCAGAATTCCTACGAGCAGTACTTC CASSVHQNSYEQYF
TRBJ2-5 TRBV29-1 NA NA TGCAGCGTTGATCGGGGTCTCAGTGGAGCCCAGTACTTC CSVDRGLSGAQYF
TRBJ2-6 TRBV7-7 NA NA TGTGCCAGCAGTCCTGGGGCCAACGTCCTGACTTTC CASSPGANVLTF
TRBJ2-7 TRBV3-1 NA NA TGTGCCAGCAGCCAAGGGTTACAGGTTTCAGGGCAGTACTTC CASSQGLQVSGQYF
TRBJ1-2 TRBV29-1 TRBD1 once TGCAGCGTCGGACAGGGCCAAGCTAACTATGGCTACACCTTC CSVGQGQANYGYTF
TRBJ2-3 TRBV10-3 NA NA TGTGCCATCAGTGAGTCGATAGCGGAGACTACAGATACGCAGTATTTT CAISESIAETTDTQYF
TRBJ1-1 TRBV29-1 NA NA TGCAGCTCCGGACAGCCGAACACTGAAGCTTTCTTT CSSGQPNTEAFF
TRBJ1-3 TRBV20-1 TRBD1 NA TGCAGTGCTAGCCTAACAGGGGTGGCTGGAAACACCATATATTTT CSASLTGVAGNTIYF
TRBJ2-2 TRBV3-1 TRBD2 NA TGTGCCAGCAGTACTAGCGTAACCGGGGAGCTGTTTTTT CASSTSVTGELFF
TRBJ1-2 TRBV7-9 NA NA TGTGCCGGACAATTAGAGTATGGCTACACCTTC CAGQLEYGYTF
TRBJ2-5 TRBV13 NA NA TGTGCCAGCAGCTTAGAAGTTGGAGGGGCCCAGTACTTC CASSLEVGGAQYF
TRBJ1-2 TRBV30 NA NA TGTGCCTGGAGTGGGCAGGCTTACTATGGCTACACCTTC CAWSGQAYYGYTF
TRBJ1-2 TRBV5-4 TRBD1 NA TGTGCCAGCAGCTTGGCCGTCGACAGGGGGGATGGCTACACCTTC CASSLAVDRGDGYTF
TRBJ2-7 TRBV6-5 NA NA TGTGCCAGCACCTCCTCAGGGACCCACGAGCAGTACTTC CASTSSGTHEQYF
TRBJ1-5 TRBV30 NA NA TGTGCCTGGAGTGGAGAAGATTGGGGGCCCCAGCATTTT CAWSGEDWGPQHF
TRBJ2-5 TRBV29-1 TRBD1 NA TGCAGCGGGCGGACAGGACAAGAGACCCAGTACTTC CSGRTGQETQYF
TRBJ1-6 TRBV28 NA once TGTGCCAGCAGTTTACGGCAAGCACCCCTCCACTTT CASSLRQAPLHF
TRBJ1-4 TRBV6-5 NA NA TGTGCCAGCAGTTACTCGAGTAGTTCCGGGGATAATGAAAAACTGTTTTTT CASSYSSSSGDNEKLFF
TRBJ1-5 TRBV12-3/TRBV12-4 NA NA TGTGCCAGCAGTGACAAGGGCCTAAATCAGCCCCAGCATTTT CASSDKGLNQPQHF
TRBJ2-1 TRBV5-1 TRBD1 NA TGCGCCAGCAGCTCCGGGACAGGGGTCTCCTACAATGAGCAGTTCTTC CASSSGTGVSYNEQFF
TRBJ2-7 TRBV2 NA NA TGTGCCAGCAGTGAGGGACCGGACTACGAGCAGTACTTC CASSEGPDYEQYF
TRBJ1-2 TRBV19 TRBD1 NA TGTGCCAGTAGTACCGGACAGGGCTATGGCTACACCTTC CASSTGQGYGYTF
TRBJ2-5 TRBV3-1 NA NA TGTGCCAGCAGCCAAAGGACAGAGACCCAGTACTTC CASSQRTETQYF
TRBJ1-5 TRBV3-1 NA NA TGTGCCAGCAGCCACGGGTTGAGTCAGCCCCAGCATTTT CASSHGLSQPQHF
TRBJ2-5 TRBV12-3/TRBV12-4 NA once TGTGCCAGCAGTTTAAAGGGCGCGGGGACCCAGTACTTC CASSLKGAGTQYF
TRBJ1-6 TRBV7-3 NA NA TGTGCCAGCAGCTTAAGGGGGGCGCGTAATTCACCCCTCCACTTT CASSLRGARNSPLHF